Each of the 28 T cell receptor beta chains below was sequenced from the same sample in a study of OX40 agonist ivuxolimab in advanced cancers. Clones were sequenced by immunoSEQ multiplex PCR, and TCRdb holds only the in-frame ones, with some missing. Here the sample spans roughly 70,000 clones, around 90% being singletons. Source: CD4+ or CD8+ T cells sorted from blood, taken in a trial of the OX40 agonist ivuxolimab. These receptors came from an adult with an advanced solid tumor such as melanoma, head and neck, liver or kidney cancer.

The chain couples TRBV29-1 to TRBJ1-1; weak D call: TRBD1 (5 bases). This CDR3 contains 12 residues. The V gene lost 4 bases and the J gene lost 4 bases, with 10 bases spanning the gap. Germline V gives CDR1 SQVTM, CDR2 ANQGSEA. In DNA form, the CDR3 reads TGCAGCGTTGGGGGCGGGGGCACTGAAGCTTTCTTT. Protein: CSVGGGGTEAFF.

The chain links TRBV10-3 to TRBJ2-7; TRBD2 matches at 12 bases. The length of the CDR3 is 17 residues. Trimming cost V 3 bases and J 5 bases; bases outside gene matches: 11. Per the germline V gene, CDR1 is ENHRY and CDR2 is SYGVKD. The CDR3 bases are TGTGCCATCAGTGATACTAGCGGGAGGCCCACGGGGGACGAGCAGTACTTC. The encoded protein is CAISDTSGRPTGDEQYF.

The chain couples TRBV25-1 to TRBJ2-2, with TRBD2 matching 7 bases. This CDR3 comprises 15 residues. Germline V gene lookup returns CDR1 MGHDK and CDR2 SYGVNS. J lost 0 bases, V lost 5 bases, and 3 bases had no gene match. This CDR3 reads CASSTSGANTGELFF. CDR3 coding DNA: TGTGCCAGCAGTACCAGCGGGGCGAACACCGGGGAGCTGTTTTTT.

This clone was found a few times. The V call is TRBV28, the J call TRBJ1-2, with D hard to call. Per germline, CDR1 MDHEN and CDR2 SYDVKM. This CDR3 has 11 amino acids. V was clipped by 4 bases and J by 0 bases, with 0 bases between them. In DNA form, the CDR3 reads TGTGCCAGCAGTTCTAACTATGGCTACACCTTC. It codes for CASSSNYGYTF.

This clone was detected only a few times. The rearrangement joins TRBV5-1 to TRBJ2-5, with D perhaps TRBD2 (6 bases). Germline V gene data show CDR1 as SGHRS and CDR2 as YFSETQ. The V and J ends lost 4 bases and 6 bases respectively, with 19 bases between them. The CDR3 sequence is 15 residues long. For the CDR3, the DNA is TGCGCCAGCAGCCCCCATTGGAGGGAGGTAAAGACCCAGTACTTC. This codes for CASSPHWREVKTQYF.

V is TRBV5-1 and J is TRBJ2-7, with D tentatively TRBD2 (5 bases). Germline V gene data show CDR1 as SGHRS and CDR2 as YFSETQ. V gave up 6 bases and J gave up 0 bases, with 16 bases separating them. The CDR3 loop spans 15 amino acids. In DNA form, the CDR3 reads TGCGCCAGCAAGATGACGCTTAGCGCCTCCTACGAGCAGTACTTC. Translation: CASKMTLSASYEQYF.

This chain links TRBV19 with TRBJ2-2; 10 bases are shared with TRBD1. CDR1 and CDR2 (germline): LNHDA, SQIVND (reference sequence). The length of the CDR3 is 14 residues. J gave up 6 bases and V 6 bases, and 4 bases lay outside the gene matches. CDR3 region: CASRAGTGAGELFF. As DNA, the CDR3 is TGTGCCAGTAGGGCCGGGACAGGGGCCGGGGAGCTGTTTTTT. Full variable domain (missing parts from reference TRBV19 and TRBJ2-2): DGGITQSPKYLFRKEGQNVTLSCEQNLNHDAMYWYRQDPGQGLRLIYYSQIVNDFQKGDIAEGYSVSREKKESFPLTVTSAQKNPTAFYLCASRAGTGAGELFFGEGSRLTVL.

The chain is built from TRBV7-2 and TRBJ2-7; maybe TRBD2 (5 bases). The CDR3 is 19 amino acids. Germline assignment: CDR1 SGHTA and CDR2 FQGNSA. V lost 5 bases, J lost 2 bases, and 28 bases lay in between. CDR3 nucleotides: TGTGCCAGCAGCCGATCACAGCACGTAGGGCCCAGCGGACCCTACGAGCAGTACTTC. Translated, it gives CASSRSQHVGPSGPYEQYF.

V gene TRBV6-5 combines with J gene TRBJ2-1; 8 bases are shared with TRBD1. Unmatched junction bases numbered 6, after V lost 6 bases and J lost 8 bases. There are 13 residues in the CDR3. The germline V gene has CDR1 MNHEY and CDR2 SVGAGI. The CDR3 DNA follows: TGTGCCAGCAGAACAGGGGGAGGCGATGAGCAGTTCTTC. Its translation is CASRTGGGDEQFF.

The chain combines TRBV28 with TRBJ2-7; D ambiguous. V was shortened by 8 bases and J by 0 bases, with 5 bases between the two germline ends. The length of the CDR3 is 11 residues. Per germline, CDR1 MDHEN and CDR2 SYDVKM. CDR3 loop: CASFNSYEQYF. The DNA of the CDR3 is TGTGCCAGCTTTAACTCCTACGAGCAGTACTTC.

The chain joins TRBV4-1 to TRBJ2-2; possible D gene TRBD2, 6 bases. The CDR3 length is 14 residues. Trimming took 8 bases from V and 4 from J, leaving 14 bases between them. Per germline, CDR1 MGHRA and CDR2 YSYEKL. Here the CDR3 DNA reads TGCGCCAGCGGAAAAGGGAGGCCCACCGGGGAGCTGTTTTTT. Translation gives CASGKGRPTGELFF.

J is TRBJ2-1 and V is TRBV4-2; TRBD2 aligns across 9 bases. There are 16 residues in the CDR3. Germline CDR1 LGHNA, CDR2 YNFKEQ. The J segment lost 3 bases and the V segment lost 0 bases, leaving 3 bases of the junction unmatched. The CDR3, as DNA: TGTGCCAGCAGCCAAGAGGTAGCGGGGGTCTACAATGAGCAGTTCTTC. This codes for CASSQEVAGVYNEQFF.

A word on this clone: Other DNA variants within this sample encode the same CDR3. The chain is built from TRBV30 and TRBJ1-2; 10 nucleotides align to TRBD1. V dropped 3 bases and J dropped 4; count of bases not matched to a gene: 5. This CDR3 region has 14 residues. From germline, CDR1 is GTSNPN and CDR2 SVGIG (reference sequence). This chain's CDR3 is CAWRGRDRGYGYTF. As DNA, the CDR3 is TGTGCCTGGAGGGGCCGGGACAGGGGCTATGGCTACACCTTC.

The chain has TRBV30 and TRBJ2-7; perhaps TRBD1 as D (5 bases). Germline V gene sequence: CDR1 GTSNPN, CDR2 SVGIG (reference sequence). The CDR3 is 14 amino acids. Deletions cut 0 bases from V and 4 bases from J, with 13 bases between. In DNA form, the CDR3 reads TGTGCCTGGAGTGTAAGGCAGGGATCGTACGAGCAGTACTTC. Translating gives CAWSVRQGSYEQYF. The full variable domain, in which reference TRBV30 and TRBJ2-7 provide the parts outside the CDR3, is SQTIHQWPATLVQPVGSPLSLECTVEGTSNPNLYWYRQAAGRGLQLLFYSVGIGQISSEVPQNLSASRPQDRQFILSSKKLLLSDSGFYLCAWSVRQGSYEQYFGPGTRLTVT.

The chain recombines TRBV7-9 with TRBJ2-1; D may be TRBD1 or TRBD2 (5 bases each). The CDR3 totals 12 residues. CDR1 and CDR2 from the germline V gene are SEHNR and FQNEAQ (reference sequence). Trimming shortened V by 3 bases and J by 8 bases, and 8 bases separated the two germline ends. The CDR3 region is CASSFMGDEQFF. The CDR3, as DNA: TGTGCCAGCAGCTTTATGGGGGATGAGCAGTTCTTC.

V and J are TRBV5-6 and TRBJ1-1; maybe TRBD1 (6 bases). Trimming left V 0 bases short and J 1 base short, with 10 bases between. Germline CDR1 reads SGHDT; CDR2 reads YYEEEE. This CDR3 is built from 15 residues. Here the CDR3 DNA reads TGTGCCAGCAGCTTGGTGGACAGCAAGAACACTGAAGCTTTCTTT. It encodes CASSLVDSKNTEAFF. The entire variable domain, with the rest obtained from reference TRBV5-6 and TRBJ1-1, is as follows: DAGVTQSPTHLIKTRGQQVTLRCSPKSGHDTVSWYQQALGQGPQFIFQYYEEEERQRGNFPDRFSGHQFPNYSSELNVNALLLGDSALYLCASSLVDSKNTEAFFGQGTRLTVV.

The chain links TRBV21-1 to TRBJ2-7; the table calls TRBD1, which could not be checked here. TRBV21-1 is deemed a pseudogene. CDR3 length: 14 amino acids. DNA of the CDR3: TGTGCCAGCAGCCCCGTTGTAAACAGGGGCGAGCAGTACTTC. Residues: CASSPVVNRGEQYF.

The V and J genes are TRBV6-6 and TRBJ2-5, with 7 bases that match TRBD1. The CDR3 is 14 residues long. CDR1 is MNHNY, CDR2 SVGAGI, per germline (reference sequence). After removal of 7 bases from V and 4 bases from J, the junction contained 9 bases not matched to a gene. This CDR3 reads CASTPQGSAETQYF. CDR3 nucleotide sequence: TGTGCCAGCACACCACAGGGGTCGGCAGAGACCCAGTACTTC.

The chain has TRBV6-6 and TRBJ2-1, with TRBD2 identical over 16 bases. The CDR3 is 16 residues long. Per the germline V gene, CDR1 is MNHNY and CDR2 is SVGAGI (reference sequence). V lost 4 bases to trimming and J lost 8 bases; unmatched junction nucleotides: 5. The CDR3 sequence is CASSWGTSGRGDEQFF. In nucleotides, the CDR3 is TGTGCCAGCAGTTGGGGGACTAGCGGGAGGGGAGATGAGCAGTTCTTC.

This sequence joins TRBV11-2 and TRBJ2-7, with a weak D call TRBD1 (6 bases). V shed 7 bases and J shed 2 bases, with 12 bases lying between them. Germline V gives CDR1 SGHAT, CDR2 FQNNGV. CDR3 length: 13 amino acids. CDR3 coding DNA: TGTGCCAGCACCAAGACAGGTACCTACGAGCAGTACTTC. Its translation: CASTKTGTYEQYF.

The chain has TRBV28 and TRBJ1-1; 7 bases align to TRBD1. Looked up from germline, CDR1 is MDHEN and CDR2 is SYDVKM. Losses at the gene ends were 4 bases for V and 4 bases for J; bases not matched to a gene: 3. The CDR3 consists of 13 residues. CDR3 protein: CASSSPGGTEAFF. The DNA of the CDR3 is TGTGCCAGCAGTTCTCCAGGGGGCACTGAAGCTTTCTTT.

The chain combines TRBV6-5 with TRBJ2-3; D remains ambiguous. This CDR3 has 15 residues. Germline CDR1 MNHEY, CDR2 SVGAGI. V was shortened by 2 bases and J by 1 base, with 10 bases between the two germline ends. DNA of the CDR3: TGTGCCAGCAGTTACGAAGGGCAGGGCACAGATACGCAGTATTTT. It is translated as CASSYEGQGTDTQYF.

The V gene is TRBV4-1, the J gene TRBJ1-2; D is perhaps TRBD1 (6 bases). The germline V and J ends were trimmed by 0 bases and 6 bases, with 17 bases remaining between them. This CDR3 spans 16 amino acids. From germline, CDR1 is MGHRA and CDR2 YSYEKL. CDR3 DNA: TGCGCCAGCAGCCAAGATCCCGGCCAGGGGACGGATGGCTACACCTTC. Residues: CASSQDPGQGTDGYTF.

The chain recombines TRBV19 with TRBJ2-3; perhaps TRBD1 as D (6 bases). This CDR3 is 14 amino acids long. Deletions cut 4 bases from V and 0 bases from J, with 8 bases between. Germline assignment: CDR1 LNHDA and CDR2 SQIVND (reference sequence). In DNA form, the CDR3 reads TGTGCCAGTAGTAAGGGGGATAGCACAGATACGCAGTATTTT. Protein: CASSKGDSTDTQYF.

This chain links TRBV28 with TRBJ2-1; TRBD2 aligns across 7 bases. Germline assignment: CDR1 MDHEN and CDR2 SYDVKM. The length of the CDR3 is 13 residues. After removal of 3 bases from V and 6 bases from J, the junction contained 2 bases not matched to a gene. The CDR3 region is CASSFSGGNEQFF. CDR3 sequence (DNA): TGTGCCAGCAGTTTCTCGGGGGGCAATGAGCAGTTCTTC. Full variable domain (rest looked up from reference TRBV28 and TRBJ2-1): DVKVTQSSRYLVKRTGEKVFLECVQDMDHENMFWYRQDPGLGLRLIYFSYDVKMKEKGDIPEGYSVSREKKERFSLILESASTNQTSMYLCASSFSGGNEQFFGPGTRLTVL.

This chain connects TRBV7-9 to TRBJ2-5; the D is unclear. V lost 7 bases and J 7 bases, leaving 22 bases between the germline ends. Germline-derived CDR1 and CDR2 are SEHNR and FQNEAQ (reference sequence). The CDR3 length is 15 residues. The CDR3 DNA reads as TGTGCCAGCAACTCCGGTCCGGGTCCGCCGCGGACCCAGTACTTC. Translation: CASNSGPGPPRTQYF.

The CDR3 coding sequence is TGCGCCAGCAGCGGACAGGGGGCTGGCTACACCTTC. Translating gives CASSGQGAGYTF. This sequence joins TRBV10-2 and TRBJ1-2; the match to TRBD1 covers 11 bases. Germline CDR1 reads WSHSY; CDR2 reads SAAADI. The V and J ends lost 6 bases and 7 bases, in that order; junction bases with no gene match: 1. This CDR3 has 12 amino acids.

The chain employs TRBV11-2 and TRBJ2-1, with a possible D match to TRBD2 (6 bases). Germline V gene data show CDR1 as SGHAT and CDR2 as FQNNGV. The CDR3 contains 13 residues. V gave up 0 bases and J gave up 8 bases, with 8 bases separating them. CDR3 sequence: CASSLERGHEQFF. The CDR3 coding sequence is TGTGCCAGCAGCTTAGAGCGGGGTCATGAGCAGTTCTTC.